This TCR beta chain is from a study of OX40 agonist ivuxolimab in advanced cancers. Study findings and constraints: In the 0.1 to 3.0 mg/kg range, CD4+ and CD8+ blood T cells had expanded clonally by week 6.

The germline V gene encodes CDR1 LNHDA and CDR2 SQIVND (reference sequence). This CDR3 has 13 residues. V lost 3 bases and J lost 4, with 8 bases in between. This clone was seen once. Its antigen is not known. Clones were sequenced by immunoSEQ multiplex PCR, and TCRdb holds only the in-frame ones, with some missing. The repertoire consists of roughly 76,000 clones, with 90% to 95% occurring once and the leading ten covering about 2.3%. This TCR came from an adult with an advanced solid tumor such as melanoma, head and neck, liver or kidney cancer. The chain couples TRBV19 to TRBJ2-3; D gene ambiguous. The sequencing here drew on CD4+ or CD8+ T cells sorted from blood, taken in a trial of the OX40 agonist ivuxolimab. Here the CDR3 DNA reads TGTGCCAGTAGTATTCCCGATTCAGATACGCAGTATTTT. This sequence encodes CASSIPDSDTQYF.